The 4 T cell receptor beta chains below were found in one sample sequenced in a study of T cell responses to AZD1222 COVID-19 vaccine. TCRdb's table, derived via immunoSEQ multiplex PCR, lists solely in-frame clones and lacks some. The sample contains 70,000 to 90,000 clones, 70% to 85% of which appear only once. Sequenced material: peripheral blood, taken on day 0 of AZD1222 vaccination. These receptors all stem from an adult in good health.

This chain uses TRBV9 with TRBJ2-1; 11 bases match TRBD2. With 0 bases clipped from V and 4 bases from J, the junction kept 6 bases outside the gene matches. CDR3 length: 17 residues. Germline V gene lookup returns CDR1 SGDLS and CDR2 YYNGEE. CDR3 protein: CASSVASLAGGYNEQFF. CDR3 coding DNA: TGTGCCAGCAGCGTAGCTTCCCTAGCGGGGGGATACAATGAGCAGTTCTTC.

The chain combines TRBV11-2 with TRBJ2-7; no definite D call. The CDR3 consists of 14 residues. The V gene lost 5 bases and the J gene lost 1 base, with 12 bases spanning the gap. Germline V gene data show CDR1 as SGHAT and CDR2 as FQNNGV. The DNA of the CDR3 is TGTGCCAGCAGCCCGCAGACATTGTCCTACGAGCAGTACTTC. Translated, it gives CASSPQTLSYEQYF.

V gene TRBV10-3 combines with J gene TRBJ2-7, with D hard to call. V gave up 11 bases and J gave up 2 bases, with 19 bases separating them. CDR3 length: 14 amino acids. Germline V gives CDR1 ENHRY, CDR2 SYGVKD. The CDR3 DNA reads as TGTGCCGTGAGGCTGGCGGAAACGCCCTACGAGCAGTACTTC. Its translation is CAVRLAETPYEQYF.

V and J are TRBV14 and TRBJ2-3; TRBD2 might be the D (6 bases). The CDR3 extends over 17 amino acids. CDR1 and CDR2 (germline): SGHDN, FVKESK. V was pared by 2 bases and J by 4 bases, with 19 bases between. The CDR3 sequence: CASSQLGGLTASDTQYF. DNA of the CDR3: TGTGCCAGCAGCCAATTAGGAGGACTAACGGCTTCAGATACGCAGTATTTT.